This is a list of T cell receptor beta chains from one sample in a study of T cell responses to AZD1222 COVID-19 vaccine. The table came from immunoSEQ multiplex PCR; TCRdb's copy has only in-frame clones and leaves some out. Of approximately 210,000 clones in the sample, approximately 94% were seen once. Here the sequenced sample was peripheral blood, taken 28 days after the second dose of the MenACWY control vaccine. These receptors all stem from an adult who received the MenACWY meningococcal vaccine as a control. CDR3s include the opening cysteine and the closing phenylalanine or tryptophan. The order of the fields is clone size, D gene, V gene, J gene, CDR3 protein, CDR3 DNA. D genes are given only for firm matches. Not all rows give a size; the values are once, few, many and, for expanded clones, a class.

.	.	TRBV6-5	TRBJ2-7	CASSYFSTGSSYEQYF	TGTGCCAGCAGTTACTTCTCGACAGGAAGCTCCTACGAGCAGTACTTC
.	.	TRBV9	TRBJ1-1	CASSVGTGADTEAFF	TGTGCCAGCAGCGTAGGAACTGGAGCGGACACTGAAGCTTTCTTT
.	.	TRBV11-2	TRBJ2-1	CASSHRQGLSYNEQFF	TGTGCCAGCAGCCACCGGCAAGGGCTCTCGTACAATGAGCAGTTCTTC
.	.	TRBV5-6	TRBJ1-3	CASSPVWDGNTIYF	TGTGCCAGCAGCCCCGTCTGGGATGGAAACACCATATATTTT
.	TRBD1	TRBV7-6	TRBJ2-7	CASSSRDRGYEQYF	TGTGCCAGCAGCTCCCGGGACAGGGGCTACGAGCAGTACTTC
.	.	TRBV5-6	TRBJ2-7	CASSVAAYEQYF	TGTGCCAGCAGCGTGGCCGCCTACGAGCAGTACTTC
.	.	TRBV5-6	TRBJ2-5	CASSFSQETQYF	TGTGCCAGCAGCTTTTCCCAAGAGACCCAGTACTTC
.	.	TRBV28	TRBJ1-2	CASSLEGPTYGYTF	TGTGCCAGCAGTTTAGAAGGCCCCACCTATGGCTACACCTTC
.	TRBD2	TRBV20-1	TRBJ2-1	CSARVGGVLFF	TGCAGTGCTAGAGTTGGGGGGGTTCTTTTCTTC
.	.	TRBV6-1	TRBJ1-5	CASSERGGSNQPQHF	TGTGCCAGCAGTGAAAGAGGGGGGAGCAATCAGCCCCAGCATTTT
.	TRBD2	TRBV19	TRBJ2-7	CASRVTSGAYEQYF	TGTGCCAGTAGGGTGACTAGCGGGGCCTACGAGCAGTACTTC
.	TRBD1	TRBV27	TRBJ2-7	CASSSPDRGGFHEQYF	TGTGCCAGCAGTTCACCCGACAGGGGAGGTTTCCACGAGCAGTACTTC
.	.	TRBV25-1	TRBJ1-3	CASSEWGGISGNTIYF	TGTGCCAGCAGTGAATGGGGGGGGATCTCTGGAAACACCATATATTTT
.	.	TRBV6-1	TRBJ1-5	CASSESDNQPQHF	TGTGCCAGCAGTGAATCGGACAATCAGCCCCAGCATTTT
.	TRBD1	TRBV6-5	TRBJ1-2	CASRAGGGGYTF	TGTGCCAGCAGGGCAGGGGGTGGAGGCTACACCTTC
.	.	TRBV24-1	TRBJ1-5	CATSDGDGSNQPQHF	TGTGCCACCAGTGATGGGGACGGTAGCAATCAGCCCCAGCATTTT
.	.	TRBV14	TRBJ1-2	CASSQDLNSYGYTF	TGTGCCAGCAGCCAAGATCTCAATAGCTATGGCTACACCTTC
.	.	TRBV9	TRBJ2-1	CASSLGGVGNAGQFF	TGTGCCAGCAGCCTGGGGGGAGTTGGAAATGCTGGGCAGTTCTTC
.	TRBD2	TRBV28	TRBJ2-3	CASSLDSSGRDTDTQYF	TGTGCCAGCAGTTTGGATTCTAGCGGGAGGGACACAGATACGCAGTATTTT
.	.	TRBV5-1	TRBJ2-5	CASSLESAETQYF	TGCGCCAGCAGCTTGGAGTCGGCGGAGACCCAGTACTTC
.	TRBD2	TRBV4-1	TRBJ2-1	CASSQGTSADNEQFF	TGCGCCAGCAGCCAAGGGACTAGCGCTGACAATGAGCAGTTCTTC
.	.	TRBV28	TRBJ2-1	CASSLPGTYNEQFF	TGTGCCAGCAGTTTACCAGGGACCTACAATGAGCAGTTCTTC
.	.	TRBV6-5	TRBJ1-2	CASSATGTNYGYTF	TGTGCCAGCAGCGCCACAGGGACTAACTATGGCTACACCTTC
.	TRBD2	TRBV7-9	TRBJ2-7	CASSLVPLAGLLEQYF	TGTGCCAGCAGCTTAGTACCGCTAGCGGGTTTACTCGAGCAGTACTTC
.	TRBD2	TRBV7-6	TRBJ2-7	CASSLRREGGAEQYF	TGTGCCAGCAGCTTAAGGCGGGAGGGCGGTGCCGAGCAGTACTTC
once	TRBD1	TRBV7-2	TRBJ1-2	CASSLARTGKASGYTF	TGTGCCAGCAGCTTAGCGCGGACAGGGAAAGCAAGCGGCTACACCTTC
once	.	TRBV6-5	TRBJ2-3	CASSYSNGDTQYF	TGTGCCAGCAGTTACTCGAATGGGGATACGCAGTATTTT
few	.	TRBV21-1	TRBJ1-5	CASSPVRNQPQHF	TGTGCCAGCAGCCCAGTGCGCAATCAGCCCCAGCATTTT
.	TRBD1	TRBV6-5	TRBJ1-2	CASSSDREGGYTF	TGTGCCAGCAGCTCGGACAGGGAGGGTGGCTACACCTTC
.	TRBD1	TRBV7-9	TRBJ1-6	CASSPGTGMGSSPLHF	TGTGCCAGCAGTCCCGGGACAGGGATGGGAAGTTCACCCCTCCACTTT
.	.	TRBV10-3	TRBJ1-2	CAIKPAGLKDYGYTF	TGTGCCATCAAACCAGCGGGACTTAAGGACTATGGCTACACCTTC
.	.	TRBV30	TRBJ1-2	CAWSWGIYGYTF	TGTGCCTGGAGTTGGGGGATTTATGGCTACACCTTC
.	TRBD1	TRBV6-1	TRBJ2-7	CASSEAVGQLYEQYF	TGTGCCAGCAGTGAAGCAGTGGGACAGCTCTACGAGCAGTACTTC
.	.	TRBV28	TRBJ2-7	CASSSTGFREQYF	TGTGCCAGCAGTTCAACAGGCTTCCGCGAGCAGTACTTC
.	.	TRBV11-1	TRBJ1-6	CASSPLPTDNSPLHF	TGTGCCAGCAGCCCTCTACCGACGGATAATTCACCCCTCCACTTT
.	.	TRBV7-2	TRBJ2-3	CASSFTSGPDTQYF	TGTGCCAGCAGCTTTACATCGGGCCCAGATACGCAGTATTTT
.	.	TRBV29-1	TRBJ2-7	CSVVIATNYEQYF	TGCAGCGTTGTTATAGCGACGAACTACGAGCAGTACTTC
.	.	TRBV7-7	TRBJ2-3	CASSPLGVAEYTDTQYF	TGTGCTAGCAGCCCTCTCGGGGTAGCGGAGTACACAGATACGCAGTATTTT
.	.	TRBV5-8	TRBJ1-5	CASSSLNQPQHF	TGTGCCAGCAGCTCGTTGAATCAGCCCCAGCATTTT
.	TRBD2	TRBV4-2	TRBJ2-5	CASSPLAGGPVETQYF	TGTGCCAGCAGCCCCTTAGCGGGGGGGCCCGTGGAGACCCAGTACTTC
once	TRBD1	TRBV7-9	TRBJ2-1	CASRSTGGNEQFF	TGTGCCAGCAGGAGCACAGGGGGCAATGAGCAGTTCTTC
.	.	TRBV27	TRBJ1-3	CASSFGVGAGNTIYF	TGTGCCAGCAGTTTCGGGGTCGGGGCGGGAAACACCATATATTTT
once	.	TRBV28	TRBJ2-3	CASSLWGGSLMNTQYF	TGTGCCAGCAGTTTGTGGGGCGGATCCTTAATGAATACGCAGTATTTT
.	TRBD1	TRBV4-3	TRBJ1-6	CASSQSTGRGAGPLHF	TGCGCCAGCAGCCAGTCGACAGGGCGTGGGGCTGGACCCCTCCACTTT
.	TRBD1	TRBV11-3	TRBJ2-7	CASSFPGQGALSYEQYF	TGTGCCAGCAGCTTCCCGGGACAGGGAGCCCTCTCCTACGAGCAGTACTTC
.	TRBD1	TRBV7-7	TRBJ2-7	CASSRGPDDEQYF	TGTGCTAGCAGTAGGGGGCCCGACGACGAGCAGTACTTC
.	TRBD2	TRBV19	TRBJ2-3	CASSMGLATDTQYF	TGTGCCAGTAGTATGGGACTAGCCACAGATACGCAGTATTTT
.	.	TRBV7-2	TRBJ1-2	CASSVSTGRRNGYTF	TGTGCCAGCAGCGTCTCTACGGGACGTCGAAATGGCTACACCTTC
.	.	TRBV6-6	TRBJ2-1	CASSQKKNEQFF	TGTGCCAGCAGTCAAAAGAAGAATGAGCAGTTCTTC
.	.	TRBV7-9	TRBJ2-7	CASSQSTGEQYF	TGTGCCAGCAGTCAATCGACAGGAGAGCAGTACTTC
.	.	TRBV27	TRBJ2-2	CASSHTGAATNTGELFF	TGTGCCAGCAGTCATACTGGGGCGGCAACGAACACCGGGGAGCTGTTTTTT
.	TRBD1	TRBV6-5	TRBJ2-7	CASSRLDRDYEQYF	TGTGCCAGCAGTCGGTTGGACAGGGACTACGAGCAGTACTTC
.	.	TRBV6-5	TRBJ1-3	CASSSSTLSGNTIYF	TGTGCCAGCAGTTCCTCGACACTTTCTGGAAACACCATATATTTT
.	.	TRBV27	TRBJ1-2	CASSLSGTGSSESYTF	TGTGCCAGCAGTTTATCGGGCACCGGATCATCTGAAAGCTACACCTTC
.	.	TRBV6-5	TRBJ1-5	CASVRGGAQHF	TGTGCCAGCGTTAGGGGGGGAGCCCAGCATTTT
.	.	TRBV7-3	TRBJ1-1	CASSLDAGGWTEAFF	TGTGCCAGCAGCTTAGACGCCGGCGGGTGGACTGAAGCTTTCTTT
once	TRBD1	TRBV6-2/TRBV6-3	TRBJ2-7	CASSTTGAPYEQYF	TGTGCCAGCAGCACTACAGGGGCTCCCTACGAGCAGTACTTC
once	.	TRBV27	TRBJ2-3	CASSLWTSDTQYF	TGTGCCAGCAGCCTGTGGACGTCAGATACGCAGTATTTT
.	.	TRBV11-2	TRBJ2-1	CASSLDTGIRAYNEQFF	TGTGCCAGCAGCTTAGACACAGGGATTCGCGCCTACAATGAGCAGTTCTTC
.	.	TRBV20-1	TRBJ2-1	CSASRGSYNEQFF	TGCAGTGCTAGTCGGGGGAGCTACAATGAGCAGTTCTTC